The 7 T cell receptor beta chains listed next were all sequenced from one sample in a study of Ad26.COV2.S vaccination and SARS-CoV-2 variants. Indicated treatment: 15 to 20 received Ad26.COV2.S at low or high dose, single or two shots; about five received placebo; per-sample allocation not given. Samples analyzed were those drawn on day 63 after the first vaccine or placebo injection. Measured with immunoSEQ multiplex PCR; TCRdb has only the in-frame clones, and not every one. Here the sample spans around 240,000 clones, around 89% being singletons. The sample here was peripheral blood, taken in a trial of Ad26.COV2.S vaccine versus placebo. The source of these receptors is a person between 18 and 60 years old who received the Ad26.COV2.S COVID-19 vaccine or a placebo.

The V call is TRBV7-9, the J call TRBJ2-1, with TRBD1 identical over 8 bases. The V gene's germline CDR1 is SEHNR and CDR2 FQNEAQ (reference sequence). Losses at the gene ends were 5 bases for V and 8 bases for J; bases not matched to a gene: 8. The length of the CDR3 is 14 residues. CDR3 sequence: CASSRAGGADEQFF. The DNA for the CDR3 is TGTGCCAGCAGCCGAGCAGGGGGCGCGGATGAGCAGTTCTTC.

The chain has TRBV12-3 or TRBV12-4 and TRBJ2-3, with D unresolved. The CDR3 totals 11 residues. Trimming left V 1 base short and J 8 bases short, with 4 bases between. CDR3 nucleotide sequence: TGTGCCAGCAGTTTAGACCTTACGCAGTATTTT. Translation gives CASSLDLTQYF.

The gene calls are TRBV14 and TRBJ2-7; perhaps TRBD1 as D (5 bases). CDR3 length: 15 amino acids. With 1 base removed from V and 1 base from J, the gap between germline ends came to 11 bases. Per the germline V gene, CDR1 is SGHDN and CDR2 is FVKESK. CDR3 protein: CASSQVAGWSYEQYF. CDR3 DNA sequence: TGTGCCAGCAGCCAAGTGGCAGGGTGGTCCTACGAGCAGTACTTC.

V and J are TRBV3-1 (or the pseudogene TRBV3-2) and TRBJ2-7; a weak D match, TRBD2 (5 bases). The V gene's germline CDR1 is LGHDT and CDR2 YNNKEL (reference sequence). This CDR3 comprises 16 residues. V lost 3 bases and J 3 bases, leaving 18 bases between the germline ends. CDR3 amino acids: CASSQEPREWGYEQYF. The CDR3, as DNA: TGTGCCAGCAGCCAGGAACCCCGGGAATGGGGCTACGAGCAGTACTTC.

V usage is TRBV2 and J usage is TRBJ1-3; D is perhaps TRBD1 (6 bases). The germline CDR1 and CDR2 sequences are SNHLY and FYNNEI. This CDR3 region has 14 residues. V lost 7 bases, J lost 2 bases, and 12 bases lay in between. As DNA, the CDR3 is TGTGCCAGCACCCCGGACAGAACTGGAAACACCATATATTTT. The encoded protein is CASTPDRTGNTIYF.

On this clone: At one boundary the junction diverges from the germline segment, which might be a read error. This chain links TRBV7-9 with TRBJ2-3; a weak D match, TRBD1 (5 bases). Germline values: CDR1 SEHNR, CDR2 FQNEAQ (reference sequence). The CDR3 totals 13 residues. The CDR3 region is CATSQGSTDTQYF. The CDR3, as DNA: TGTGCCACCAGCCAGGGAAGCACAGATACGCAGTATTTT.

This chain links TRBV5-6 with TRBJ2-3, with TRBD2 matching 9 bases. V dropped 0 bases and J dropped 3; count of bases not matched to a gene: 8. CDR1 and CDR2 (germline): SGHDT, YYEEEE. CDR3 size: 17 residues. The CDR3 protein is CASSLGLSGRRTDTQYF. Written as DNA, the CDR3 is TGTGCCAGCAGCTTGGGTCTTAGCGGGAGAAGAACAGATACGCAGTATTTT.